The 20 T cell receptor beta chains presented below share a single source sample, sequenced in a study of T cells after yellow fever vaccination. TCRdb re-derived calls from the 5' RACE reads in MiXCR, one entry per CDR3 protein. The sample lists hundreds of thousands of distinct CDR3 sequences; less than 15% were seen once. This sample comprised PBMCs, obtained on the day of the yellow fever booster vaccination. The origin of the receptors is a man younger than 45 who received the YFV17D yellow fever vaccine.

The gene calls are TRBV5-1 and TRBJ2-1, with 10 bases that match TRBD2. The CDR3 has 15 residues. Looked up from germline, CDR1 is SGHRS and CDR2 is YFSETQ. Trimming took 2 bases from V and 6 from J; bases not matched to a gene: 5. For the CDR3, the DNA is TGCGCCAGCAGCTTCGGCGGGACTAGCGCCAATGAGCAGTTCTTC. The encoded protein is CASSFGGTSANEQFF.

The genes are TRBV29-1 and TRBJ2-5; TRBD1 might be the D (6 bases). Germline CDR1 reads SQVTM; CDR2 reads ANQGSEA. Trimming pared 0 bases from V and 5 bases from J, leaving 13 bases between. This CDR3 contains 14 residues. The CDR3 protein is CSVEDSVQGETQYF. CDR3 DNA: TGCAGCGTTGAAGATAGTGTGCAGGGGGAGACCCAGTACTTC.

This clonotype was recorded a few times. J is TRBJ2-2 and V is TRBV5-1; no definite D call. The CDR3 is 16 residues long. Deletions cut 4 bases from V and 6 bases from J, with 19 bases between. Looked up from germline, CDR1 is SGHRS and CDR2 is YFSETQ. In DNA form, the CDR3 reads TGCGCCAGCAGCCCCTCGGGTCCCCATGTCGCCGGGGAGCTGTTTTTT. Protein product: CASSPSGPHVAGELFF.

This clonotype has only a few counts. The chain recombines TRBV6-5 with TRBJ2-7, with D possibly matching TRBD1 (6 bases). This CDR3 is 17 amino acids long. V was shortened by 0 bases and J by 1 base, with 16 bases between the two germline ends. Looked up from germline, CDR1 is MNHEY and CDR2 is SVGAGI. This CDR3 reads CASSYSFYRQDSYEQYF. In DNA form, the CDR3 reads TGTGCCAGCAGTTACTCGTTCTATAGACAGGATTCCTACGAGCAGTACTTC.

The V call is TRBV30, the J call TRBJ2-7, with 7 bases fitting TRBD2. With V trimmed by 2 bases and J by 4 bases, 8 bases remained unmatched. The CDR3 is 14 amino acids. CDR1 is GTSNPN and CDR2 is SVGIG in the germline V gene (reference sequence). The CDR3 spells CAWSRAGAIYEQYF. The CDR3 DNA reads TGTGCCTGGAGTCGGGCGGGAGCAATTTACGAGCAGTACTTC. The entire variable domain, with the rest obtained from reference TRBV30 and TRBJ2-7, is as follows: SQTIHQWPATLVQPVGSPLSLECTVEGTSNPNLYWYRQAAGRGLQLLFYSVGIGQISSEVPQNLSASRPQDRQFILSSKKLLLSDSGFYLCAWSRAGAIYEQYFGPGTRLTVT.

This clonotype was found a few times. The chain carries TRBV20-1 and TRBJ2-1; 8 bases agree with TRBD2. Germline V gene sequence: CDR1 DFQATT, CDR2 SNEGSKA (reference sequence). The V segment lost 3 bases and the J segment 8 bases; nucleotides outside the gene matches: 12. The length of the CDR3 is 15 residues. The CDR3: CSARPTRGGFDEQFF. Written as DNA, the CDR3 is TGCAGTGCTAGGCCTACCCGGGGGGGTTTCGATGAGCAGTTCTTC.

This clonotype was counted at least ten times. CDR3 amino acids: CASSLSWGGNEQFF. The CDR3 nucleotides are TGTGCCAGCAGCTTAAGTTGGGGCGGTAATGAGCAGTTCTTC. This chain uses TRBV7-2 with TRBJ2-1, with TRBD1 as a possible D gene (5 bases). The CDR3 length is 14 residues. Trimming took off 2 bases at V and 7 bases at J, with 12 bases between the two ends. Germline values: CDR1 SGHTA, CDR2 FQGNSA.

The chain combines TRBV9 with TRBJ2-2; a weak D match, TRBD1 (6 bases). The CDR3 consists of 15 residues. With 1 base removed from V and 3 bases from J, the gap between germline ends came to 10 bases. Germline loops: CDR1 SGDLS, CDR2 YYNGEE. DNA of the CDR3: TGTGCCAGCAGCGTAACGGGACATTACACCGGGGAGCTGTTTTTT. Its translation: CASSVTGHYTGELFF.

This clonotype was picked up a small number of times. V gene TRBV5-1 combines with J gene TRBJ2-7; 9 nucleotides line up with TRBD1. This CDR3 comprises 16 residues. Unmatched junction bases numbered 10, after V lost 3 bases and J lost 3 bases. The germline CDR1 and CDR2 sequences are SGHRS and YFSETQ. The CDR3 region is CASSSRVTGGRYEQYF. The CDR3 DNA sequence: TGCGCCAGCAGCTCAAGGGTTACAGGGGGCCGCTACGAGCAGTACTTC.

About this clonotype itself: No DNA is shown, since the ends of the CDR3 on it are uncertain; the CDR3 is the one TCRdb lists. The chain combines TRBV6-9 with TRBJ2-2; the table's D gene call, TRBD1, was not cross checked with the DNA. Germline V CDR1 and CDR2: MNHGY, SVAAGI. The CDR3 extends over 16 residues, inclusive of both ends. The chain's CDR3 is CASSYFGPGEGGELFF.

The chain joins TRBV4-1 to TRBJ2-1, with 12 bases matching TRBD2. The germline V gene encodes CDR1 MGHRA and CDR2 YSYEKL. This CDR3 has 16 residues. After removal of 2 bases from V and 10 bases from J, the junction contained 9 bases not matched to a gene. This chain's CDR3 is CASSQFSSGRAREQFF. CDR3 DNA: TGCGCCAGCAGCCAATTCTCTAGCGGGAGGGCCAGGGAGCAGTTCTTC.

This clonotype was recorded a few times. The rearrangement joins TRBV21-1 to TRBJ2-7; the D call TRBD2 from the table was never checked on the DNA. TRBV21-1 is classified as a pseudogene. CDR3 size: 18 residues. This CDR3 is CASSKEAGGTVSGYEQYF. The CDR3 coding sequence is TGTGCCAGCAGCAAAGAAGCGGGAGGGACAGTCAGTGGTTACGAGCAGTACTTC.

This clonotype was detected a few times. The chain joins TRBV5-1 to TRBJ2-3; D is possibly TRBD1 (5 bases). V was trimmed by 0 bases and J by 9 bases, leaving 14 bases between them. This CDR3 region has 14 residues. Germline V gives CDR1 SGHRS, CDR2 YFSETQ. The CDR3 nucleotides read TGCGCCAGCAGCTTGGAGGGGCCCGTGGGAACGCAGTATTTT. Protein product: CASSLEGPVGTQYF.

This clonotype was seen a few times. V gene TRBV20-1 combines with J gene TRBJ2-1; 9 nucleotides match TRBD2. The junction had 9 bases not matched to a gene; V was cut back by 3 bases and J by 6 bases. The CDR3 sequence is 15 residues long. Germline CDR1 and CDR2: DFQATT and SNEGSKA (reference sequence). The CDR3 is CSASAGGGGVNEQFF. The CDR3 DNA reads TGCAGTGCTAGCGCGGGGGGGGGAGGGGTCAATGAGCAGTTCTTC.

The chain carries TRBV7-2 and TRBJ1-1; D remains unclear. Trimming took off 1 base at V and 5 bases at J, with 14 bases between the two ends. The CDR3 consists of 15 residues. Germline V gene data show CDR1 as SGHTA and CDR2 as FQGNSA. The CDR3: CASSLEFWSDTEAFF. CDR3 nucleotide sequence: TGTGCCAGCAGCTTAGAGTTTTGGAGCGATACTGAAGCTTTCTTT.

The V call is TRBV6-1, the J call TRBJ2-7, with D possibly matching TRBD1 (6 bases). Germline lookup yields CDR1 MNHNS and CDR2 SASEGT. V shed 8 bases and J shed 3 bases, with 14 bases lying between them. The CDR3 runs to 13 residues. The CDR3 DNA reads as TGTGCCAGCGGTGTGGACAGCGTCTACGAGCAGTACTTC. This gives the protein CASGVDSVYEQYF.

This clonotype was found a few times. The CDR3, as DNA: TGTGCCAGCAGTTACTCGAGAGCGGGAGGAGCAGATACGCAGTATTTT. Translated: CASSYSRAGGADTQYF. This chain joins TRBV6-5 and TRBJ2-3; 9 nucleotides align to TRBD2. CDR3 length: 16 residues. Germline CDR1 reads MNHEY; CDR2 reads SVGAGI. The ends lost 0 bases at V and 4 bases at J; junction bases unmatched: 5.

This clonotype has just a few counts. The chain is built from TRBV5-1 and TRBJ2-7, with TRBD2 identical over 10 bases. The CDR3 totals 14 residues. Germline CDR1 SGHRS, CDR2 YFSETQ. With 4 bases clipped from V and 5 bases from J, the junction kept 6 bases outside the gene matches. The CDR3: CASSPAGGPDEQYF. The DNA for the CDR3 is TGCGCCAGCAGCCCAGCGGGAGGGCCAGACGAGCAGTACTTC.

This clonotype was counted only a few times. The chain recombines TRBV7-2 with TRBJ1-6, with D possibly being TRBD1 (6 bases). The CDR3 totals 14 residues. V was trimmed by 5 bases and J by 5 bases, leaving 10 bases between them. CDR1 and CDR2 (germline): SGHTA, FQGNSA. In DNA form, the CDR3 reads TGTGCCAGCAGCCACAGGGAGAATAATTCACCCCTCCACTTT. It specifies CASSHRENNSPLHF.

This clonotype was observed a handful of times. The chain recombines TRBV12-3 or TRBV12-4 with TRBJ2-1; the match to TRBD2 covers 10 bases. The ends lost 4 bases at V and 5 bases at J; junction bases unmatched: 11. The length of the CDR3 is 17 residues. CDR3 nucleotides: TGTGCCAGCAGTTCAGAGCTCAGAGCGGGAGGGAACAATGAGCAGTTCTTC. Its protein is CASSSELRAGGNNEQFF.